The 2 T cell receptor beta chains listed next were all sequenced from one sample in a study of cytomegalovirus exposure and HLA in healthy donors (dated by TCRdb to about 2017). Library creation used the immunoSEQ multiplex PCR assay. For the multiplex PCR, a mixture combining 60 forward primers for TCR Vbeta segments and 13 reverse primers for TCR Jbeta segments was used. TCRdb obtained this table from immuneACCESS and retained in-frame rearrangements with V and J assigned. These tables miss some clones; where compared with another copy, unresolved V genes account for less than half of the shortfall, and the remainder is unexplained. Within this sample are roughly 160,000 clones, with around four fifths of them counted one time only. The ten biggest clones cover more than 1% of the sample. Sequencing was carried out using PBMCs. Receptors were obtained from a boy younger than 10 in good health and CMV-seronegative.

The chain recombines TRBV5-6 with TRBJ2-7; maybe TRBD2 (6 bases). This CDR3 contains 14 residues. V was trimmed by 0 bases and J by 4 bases, leaving 11 bases between them. Germline CDR1 and CDR2: SGHDT and YYEEEE. CDR3 bases: TGTGCCAGCAGCTTGGGGGGCGGGAAGTACGAGCAGTACTTC. Translated: CASSLGGGKYEQYF.

The chain recombines TRBV6-1 with TRBJ1-1; 7 bases match TRBD1. This CDR3 comprises 11 residues. The J segment lost 8 bases and the V segment lost 6 bases, leaving 3 bases of the junction unmatched. CDR1 and CDR2 (germline): MNHNS, SASEGT. The CDR3 DNA reads as TGTGCCAGCAGATGGGACAGAGAAGCTTTCTTT. This translates into CASRWDREAFF.